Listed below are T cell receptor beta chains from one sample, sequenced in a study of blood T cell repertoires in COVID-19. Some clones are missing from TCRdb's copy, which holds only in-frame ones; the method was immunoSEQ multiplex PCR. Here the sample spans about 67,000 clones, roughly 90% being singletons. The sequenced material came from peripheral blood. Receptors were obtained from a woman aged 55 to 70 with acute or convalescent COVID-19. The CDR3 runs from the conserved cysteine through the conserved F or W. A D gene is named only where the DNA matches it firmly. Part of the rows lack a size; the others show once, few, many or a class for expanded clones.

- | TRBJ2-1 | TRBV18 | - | CASSPPNNEQFF | TGTGCCAGCTCACCTCCAAATAATGAGCAGTTCTTC
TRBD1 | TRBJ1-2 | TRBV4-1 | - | CASSQASGQGVYGYTF | TGCGCCAGCAGCCAGGCCTCGGGACAGGGGGTGTATGGCTACACCTTC
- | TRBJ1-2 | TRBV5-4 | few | CASGRMQGLGVYGYTF | TGTGCCAGCGGGCGAATGCAGGGGCTCGGGGTCTATGGCTACACCTTC
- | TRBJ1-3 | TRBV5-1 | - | CASRAGEGNTIYF | TGCGCCAGCAGGGCGGGTGAAGGAAACACCATATATTTT
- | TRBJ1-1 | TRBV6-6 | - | CASSYSGAGGTEAFF | TGTGCCAGCAGTTACTCAGGGGCGGGGGGCACTGAAGCTTTCTTT
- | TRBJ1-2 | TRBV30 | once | CAWTNTGEGGYTF | TGTGCCTGGACTAACACGGGGGAAGGTGGCTACACCTTC
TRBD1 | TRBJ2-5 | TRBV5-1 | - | CASSDPTGEHLETQYF | TGCGCCAGCAGCGACCCGACAGGGGAGCATCTAGAGACCCAGTACTTC
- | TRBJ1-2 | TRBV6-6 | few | CASSSDTNYGYTF | TGTGCCAGCAGTTCCGACACCAACTATGGCTACACCTTC
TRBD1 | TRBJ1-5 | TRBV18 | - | CASSPRQGGFQPQHF | TGTGCCAGCTCACCGCGGCAGGGGGGATTTCAGCCCCAGCATTTT
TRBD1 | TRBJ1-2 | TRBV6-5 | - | CAVGQGAASSYGYTF | TGTGCCGTAGGACAGGGGGCGGCCAGTAGCTATGGCTACACCTTC